This T cell receptor (beta chain) was found in a study of cytomegalovirus exposure and HLA in healthy donors. As for this clone: Its antigen is still unknown.

Profiling relied on immunoSEQ multiplex PCR, and the TCRdb table lists in-frame clones only, not all of them. The sample contains roughly 150,000 clones, more than 75% of which appear only once. Study findings and constraints: Within the approximately 110 validation repertoires, first-cohort TCR clusters tended to co-occur, according to a later analysis.

The CDR3 has 12 residues. Germline CDR1 reads MNHNS; CDR2 reads SASEGT. Trimming removed 2 bases from V and 12 bases from J; junction bases left unmatched: 3. Sequencing input: PBMCs. The genes are TRBV6-1 and TRBJ2-7; 11 bases map to TRBD1. The source is a man younger than 35 in good health and CMV-seronegative. Here the CDR3 DNA reads TGTGCCAGCAGTGAAACTGGGACAGGGGGGTACGTC. It codes for CASSETGTGGYV.